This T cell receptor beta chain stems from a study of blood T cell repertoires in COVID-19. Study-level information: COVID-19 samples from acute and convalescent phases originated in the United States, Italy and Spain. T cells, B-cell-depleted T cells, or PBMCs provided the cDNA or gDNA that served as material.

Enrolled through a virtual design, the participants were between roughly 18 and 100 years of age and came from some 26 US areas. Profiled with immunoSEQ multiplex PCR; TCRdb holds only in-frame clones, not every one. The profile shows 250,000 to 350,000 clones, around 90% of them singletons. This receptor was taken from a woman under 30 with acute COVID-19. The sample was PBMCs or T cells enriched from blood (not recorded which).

CDR3 residues: CAWSPDRAGYTF. The CDR3 nucleotides read TGTGCCTGGAGTCCGGACAGGGCTGGCTACACCTTC. The chain carries TRBV30 and TRBJ1-2; 8 bases are shared with TRBD1. J gave up 7 bases and V 2 bases, and 3 bases lay outside the gene matches. The CDR3 contains 12 residues. Germline CDR1 reads GTSNPN; CDR2 reads SVGIG (reference sequence).